These T cell receptor beta chains were read from a single sample in a study of T cell repertoires in cytomegalovirus infection. TCRdb passed the reads through MiXCR, listing each CDR3 protein once. Of 150,000 to 200,000 distinct CDR3 sequences in the sample, 28% are singletons; the top ten hold about 28%. What was sequenced was PBMCs. The receptors originated from a human donor in good health (CMV status not recorded). Some clones in this sample may be carry-over from other donors' samples. Both conserved end residues are part of each CDR3. The D gene is left open where the match is weak. A row's size may be missing; if present it is once, few, many or a size class.

-	TRBV4-3	TRBJ1-1	-	CASSLNYRVTEAFF	TGCGCCAGCAGCCTGAATTACAGGGTTACTGAAGCTTTCTTT
-	TRBV7-2	TRBJ1-1	few	CASSSAGKSTEAFF	TGTGCCAGCAGCTCGGCAGGGAAAAGCACTGAAGCTTTCTTT
TRBD1	TRBV29-1	TRBJ1-1	-	CSASQFQDREAFF	TGCAGCGCCTCACAGTTCCAGGACAGGGAAGCTTTCTTT
-	TRBV19	TRBJ2-2	few	CASSIEEGTGELFF	TGTGCCAGTAGTATAGAGGAAGGGACCGGGGAGCTGTTTTTT
-	TRBV11-2	TRBJ2-1	-	CASSLAAGDYEQFF	TGTGCCAGCAGCTTAGCGGCAGGGGATTATGAGCAGTTCTTC
TRBD2	TRBV11-2	TRBJ2-7	few	CASSLEEGGFTTSYEQYF	TGTGCCAGCAGCTTAGAAGAGGGAGGGTTCACTACATCCTACGAGCAGTACTTC
-	TRBV12-3/TRBV12-4	TRBJ2-7	-	CASSLSRRTQYF	TGTGCCAGCAGTTTAAGCCGGCGGACGCAGTACTTC
-	TRBV6-6	TRBJ1-1	-	CASSYSKQLNTEAFF	TGTGCCAGCAGTTACTCTAAACAGTTGAACACTGAAGCTTTCTTT
TRBD2	TRBV6-2/TRBV6-3	TRBJ2-1	-	CASSYPPGLAGDNEQFF	TGTGCCAGCAGTTACCCACCGGGACTAGCAGGGGACAATGAGCAGTTCTTC
-	TRBV5-1	TRBJ1-2	-	CASSLDPDGNYGYTF	TGCGCCAGCAGCTTAGACCCGGATGGGAACTATGGCTACACCTTC
-	TRBV29-1	TRBJ1-5	-	CSAGHQDQPQHF	TGCAGCGCGGGACACCAAGATCAGCCCCAGCATTTT
TRBD2	TRBV9	TRBJ2-7	few	CASSVRNGGAGNEQYF	TGTGCCAGCAGCGTACGGAACGGGGGGGCCGGGAACGAGCAGTACTTC
TRBD2	TRBV6-5	TRBJ2-5	few	CASRRGLGETQYF	TGTGCCAGCAGACGCGGACTAGGGGAGACCCAGTACTTC
-	TRBV11-2	TRBJ1-6	many	CASSLAVTGDSPLHF	TGTGCCAGCAGCTTAGCTGTGACAGGAGATTCACCCCTCCACTTT
-	TRBV18	TRBJ1-3	few	CASSPLGQLFTGNTIYF	TGTGCCAGCTCACCACTCGGCCAACTTTTTACTGGAAACACCATATATTTT
-	TRBV7-2	TRBJ1-2	-	CASSSIYYGYTF	TGTGCCAGCAGCTCCATATACTATGGCTACACCTTC
-	TRBV19	TRBJ2-7	-	CASSRQASSYEQYF	TGTGCCAGTAGTCGACAGGCCAGCTCCTACGAGCAGTACTTC
TRBD2	TRBV7-6	TRBJ2-7	few	CASSPTSGGPYEQYF	TGTGCCAGCAGTCCGACTAGCGGGGGGCCTTACGAGCAGTACTTC
-	TRBV7-2	TRBJ2-7	-	CASSRDFGEQYF	TGTGCCAGCAGCCGGGACTTCGGAGAGCAGTACTTC
-	TRBV4-3	TRBJ2-7	many	CASSQATTNYEQYF	TGCGCCAGCAGCCAAGCAACGACAAATTACGAGCAGTACTTC
TRBD1	TRBV6-2/TRBV6-3	TRBJ2-7	-	CASSYSPGTGGELRSHEQYF	TGTGCCAGCAGTTACTCCCCCGGGACAGGGGGCGAGCTTAGATCCCACGAGCAGTACTTC
TRBD2	TRBV7-2	TRBJ2-1	many	CASSLASGEYNEQFF	TGTGCCAGCAGCTTAGCTAGCGGGGAGTACAATGAGCAGTTCTTC
-	TRBV7-2	TRBJ1-5	many	CASSGPRPNQPQHF	TGTGCCAGCTCAGGGCCAAGGCCAAATCAGCCCCAGCATTTT
-	TRBV7-8	TRBJ2-7	few	CASSSSQGYEQYF	TGTGCCAGCAGCTCCTCCCAAGGCTACGAGCAGTACTTC
-	TRBV11-1	TRBJ2-7	once	CDSSLDVEAYEQYF	TGTGACAGCAGCTTAGATGTAGAGGCCTACGAGCAGTACTTC
TRBD1	TRBV19	TRBJ1-5	few	CASWDRGNNQPQHF	TGTGCCAGTTGGGACAGGGGTAACAATCAGCCCCAGCATTTT
-	TRBV7-2	TRBJ2-3	many	CASSLKASMVTYTDTQYF	TGTGCCAGCAGCTTGAAAGCTAGTATGGTTACCTACACAGATACGCAGTATTTT
TRBD2	TRBV11-1	TRBJ2-5	few	CASSRKGLAGEETQYF	TGTGCCAGCAGCCGAAAAGGACTAGCGGGGGAAGAGACCCAGTACTTC
-	TRBV5-6	TRBJ1-6	-	CASSLQGASSPLHF	TGTGCCAGCAGCCTACAGGGTGCGAGTTCACCCCTCCACTTT
-	TRBV12-3/TRBV12-4	TRBJ1-5	-	CASSLRDYSNQPQHF	TGTGCCAGCAGTTTACGAGATTATAGCAATCAGCCCCAGCATTTT
TRBD2	TRBV7-2	TRBJ2-7	many	CASTRLAGGQNEQYF	TGTGCCAGCACCCGTTTAGCGGGGGGTCAAAACGAGCAGTACTTC
-	TRBV20-1	TRBJ2-7	-	CSASTGSDYEQYF	TGCAGTGCTAGTACAGGTTCGGACTACGAGCAGTACTTC
TRBD2	TRBV6-2/TRBV6-3	TRBJ2-2	few	CASSRRTSGNTGELFF	TGTGCCAGCAGCCGACGGACTAGCGGTAACACCGGGGAGCTGTTTTTT
-	TRBV29-1	TRBJ1-1	few	CSVLRTQGTEAFF	TGCAGCGTCCTCAGAACTCAGGGCACTGAAGCTTTCTTT
-	TRBV19	TRBJ2-1	few	CASSPQGGDEQFF	TGTGCCAGTAGTCCCCAAGGAGGGGATGAGCAGTTCTTC
-	TRBV19	TRBJ1-3	few	CASSSPAGNTIYF	TGTGCCAGTAGTTCGCCCGCTGGAAACACCATATATTTT
TRBD1	TRBV7-8	TRBJ2-7	many	CASSPGTGAAKEQYF	TGTGCCAGCAGCCCCGGGACAGGGGCCGCTAAGGAGCAGTACTTC
-	TRBV4-1	TRBJ2-2	few	CASSQGNTGELFF	TGCGCCAGCAGCCAGGGGAACACCGGGGAGCTGTTTTTT
-	TRBV19	TRBJ1-1	-	CASSIGTGRRNTEAFF	TGTGCCAGTAGTATTGGAACGGGAAGAAGGAACACTGAAGCTTTCTTT
TRBD2	TRBV5-4	TRBJ2-5	few	CASSWGGPRKETQYF	TGTGCCAGCAGCTGGGGGGGTCCAAGGAAAGAGACCCAGTACTTC
TRBD1	TRBV7-3	TRBJ1-1	few	CASSLMSTGTEAFF	TGTGCCAGCAGCTTAATGTCGACAGGGACTGAAGCTTTCTTT
-	TRBV6-6	TRBJ1-2	few	CASRSNSYGYTF	TGTGCCAGCAGGTCGAACAGCTATGGCTACACCTTC
-	TRBV14	TRBJ1-2	-	CASSRDLLRLPVF	TGTGCCAGCAGCCGGGACCTACTCCGACTCCCGGTCTTC
-	TRBV7-2	TRBJ2-5	many	CASSVTAPETQYF	TGTGCCAGCAGCGTGACAGCCCCGGAGACCCAGTACTTC
TRBD1	TRBV4-2	TRBJ1-3	few	CASSQEGQERNTIYF	TGTGCCAGCAGCCAAGAGGGACAGGAGCGAAACACCATATATTTT
-	TRBV2	TRBJ1-1	once	CASRDGGTEAFF	TGTGCCAGCAGAGACGGGGGAACTGAAGCTTTCTTT
TRBD1	TRBV9	TRBJ2-5	few	CASSAATGDDETQYF	TGTGCCAGCAGCGCTGCGACAGGGGATGATGAGACCCAGTACTTC
TRBD1	TRBV20-1	TRBJ1-4	few	CSARVRTGAEKLFF	TGCAGTGCTAGAGTCAGGACAGGGGCTGAAAAACTGTTTTTT
-	TRBV29-1	TRBJ2-3	few	CSVEGDTITDTQYF	TGCAGCGTTGAAGGGGACACCATCACAGATACGCAGTATTTT
TRBD2	TRBV7-2	TRBJ2-7	-	CASSLVLAGGHEQYF	TGTGCCAGCAGCCTTGTTCTAGCGGGGGGGCACGAGCAGTACTTC
-	TRBV12-3/TRBV12-4	TRBJ2-2	-	CASSRGRTANTGELFF	TGTGCCAGCAGTCGCGGGCGGACAGCGAACACCGGGGAGCTGTTTTTT
TRBD2	TRBV7-4	TRBJ2-3	-	CASSFGLAGEPRTDTQYF	TGTGCCAGCAGCTTCGGACTAGCGGGGGAGCCGAGGACAGATACGCAGTATTTT
TRBD1	TRBV7-2	TRBJ1-2	medium-sized	CASSRGQGRFNGYTF	TGTGCCAGCAGCCGGGGACAGGGGAGGTTCAATGGCTACACCTTC
-	TRBV20-1	TRBJ2-7	-	CSARVGSLPHEQYF	TGCAGTGCTAGAGTCGGCAGCCTACCTCACGAGCAGTACTTC
-	TRBV10-3	TRBJ2-1	-	CAISSQDSEQFF	TGTGCCATCAGTTCACAGGACTCGGAGCAGTTCTTC